One sample yielded the 10 T cell receptor beta chains listed below, sequenced in a study of control samples from healthy donors and cancer patients. This table comes from immunoSEQ multiplex PCR, and its TCRdb copy is limited to in-frame clones, with some not included. The table includes roughly 370,000 clones, over 75% detected once. What was sequenced was PBMCs. All receptors come from a man aged 35 to 55 with head and neck cancer.

The CDR3 here is CASSGIWGETQYF. The CDR3, as DNA: TGTGCCAGCAGTGGAATTTGGGGGGAGACCCAGTACTTC. This chain links TRBV2 with TRBJ2-5; D is perhaps TRBD1 or TRBD2 (5 bases each). CDR1 and CDR2 (germline): SNHLY, FYNNEI. The CDR3 contains 13 residues. The V and J ends lost 4 bases and 5 bases respectively, with 11 bases between them.

V and J are TRBV7-2 and TRBJ2-4; D possibly uses TRBD1 or TRBD2 (5 bases each). This CDR3 is built from 16 residues. Germline V gene sequence: CDR1 SGHTA, CDR2 FQGNSA. Trimming removed 5 bases from V and 0 bases from J, with 14 bases in between. CDR3 nucleotide sequence: TGTGCCAGCAGCCGGGGACCGATACTAGCCAAAAACATTCAGTACTTC. Its protein is CASSRGPILAKNIQYF.

The chain is built from TRBV7-9 and TRBJ1-1; the D is unclear. This CDR3 comprises 14 residues. Trimming pared 2 bases from V and 5 bases from J, leaving 12 bases between. CDR1 SEHNR and CDR2 FQNEAQ come from the germline V gene (reference sequence). Here the CDR3 reads CASSLTPGLTEAFF. The CDR3 nucleotides read TGTGCCAGCAGCTTAACCCCTGGGCTGACTGAAGCTTTCTTT.

This sequence joins TRBV30 and TRBJ1-2; D gene ambiguous. Germline CDR1 is GTSNPN and CDR2 is SVGIG (reference sequence). V gave up 0 bases and J gave up 0 bases, with 11 bases separating them. CDR3 size: 15 residues. DNA for the CDR3: TGTGCCTGGAGTGTCCGTGGTTTTACTAACTATGGCTACACCTTC. This gives the protein CAWSVRGFTNYGYTF.

This chain links TRBV23-1 with TRBJ2-2; D unclear. TRBV23-1 is identified as an open reading frame with a role that is uncertain. The CDR3 contains 16 residues. The V end lost 2 bases, the J end lost 3 bases, and 13 bases lay between the germline ends. As DNA, the CDR3 is TGCGCCAGCAGTCAAATAAACAACGCCGACACCGGGGAGCTGTTTTTT. As protein: CASSQINNADTGELFF.

The J gene is TRBJ1-2, the V gene TRBV9; D is unclear. V lost 0 bases, J lost 1 base, and 10 bases lay in between. The CDR3 contains 15 residues. The germline V gene has CDR1 SGDLS and CDR2 YYNGEE. The CDR3 sequence: CASSVAGANNYGYTF. CDR3 in DNA: TGTGCCAGCAGCGTAGCCGGCGCCAATAACTATGGCTACACCTTC.

CDR3 amino acids: CASSLRPSTYEQYF. The CDR3 bases are TGTGCCAGCAGCTTACGGCCCTCGACCTACGAGCAGTACTTC. The V call is TRBV5-5, the J call TRBJ2-7, with D unresolved. From germline, CDR1 is SGHKS and CDR2 YYEKEE (reference sequence). Trimming shortened V by 2 bases and J by 2 bases, and 11 bases separated the two germline ends. There are 14 residues in the CDR3.

The chain employs TRBV16 and TRBJ2-1, with 13 positions matching TRBD2. There are 15 residues in the CDR3. CDR1 and CDR2 from the germline V gene are KGHSY and FQNENV. The junction had 6 bases not matched to a gene; V was cut back by 4 bases and J by 9 bases. CDR3 sequence (DNA): TGTGCCAGCAGCCTTGGGACTAGCGGGGCCAGTGAGCAGTTCTTC. Protein: CASSLGTSGASEQFF.

On this clone: The junction departs from the called germline gene at one end, perhaps through a read error. The V gene is TRBV11-2, the J gene TRBJ2-7; TRBD2 might be the D (6 bases). The CDR3 contains 12 residues. Germline values: CDR1 SGHAT, CDR2 FQNNGV. CDR3 amino acids: CASSLAPGLPGF. The CDR3 nucleotides are TGTGCCAGCAGCTTAGCTCCGGGACTTCCAGGCTTC. Together with reference TRBV11-2 and TRBJ2-7, the CDR3 gives the full variable domain: EAGVAQSPRYKIIEKRQSVAFWCNPISGHATLYWYQQILGQGPKLLIQFQNNGVVDDSQLPKDRFSAERLKGVDSTLKIQPAKLEDSAVYLCASSLAPGLPGFGPGTRLTVT.

This sequence joins TRBV27 and TRBJ1-1; maybe TRBD1 (6 bases). Germline V lookup: CDR1 MNHEY, CDR2 SMNVEV (reference sequence). CDR3 length equals 15 residues. Trimming pared 7 bases from V and 5 bases from J, leaving 20 bases between. The chain's CDR3 is CASTLGGGARTEAFF. CDR3 nucleotides: TGTGCCAGCACCTTAGGAGGGGGGGCGAGGACTGAAGCTTTCTTT.